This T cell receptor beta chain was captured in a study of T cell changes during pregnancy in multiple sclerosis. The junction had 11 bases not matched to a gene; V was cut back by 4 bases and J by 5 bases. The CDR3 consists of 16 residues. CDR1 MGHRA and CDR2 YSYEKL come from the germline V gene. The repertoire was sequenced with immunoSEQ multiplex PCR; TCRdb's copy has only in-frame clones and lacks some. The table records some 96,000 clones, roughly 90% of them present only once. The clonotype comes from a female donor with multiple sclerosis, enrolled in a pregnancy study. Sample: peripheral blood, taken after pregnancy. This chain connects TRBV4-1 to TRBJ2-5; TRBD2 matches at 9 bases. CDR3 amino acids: CASSPSTGLAGETQYF. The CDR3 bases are TGCGCCAGCAGCCCGTCCACGGGACTAGCAGGCGAGACCCAGTACTTC.